This TCR beta chain appears in the sequencing data of a study of technical replicates of blood from a few donors (dated by TCRdb to about 2017). Notes on this clone: This clone's antigen is unknown. Within one base of it there is no much larger clone, and no base qualities were kept.

The cysteine opens and the phenylalanine closes a CDR3 of 12 amino acids. Of all the DNA, just the CDR3 is kept, 36 bases in frame from base 1. The CDR1 and CDR2 encoded by the germline V gene are MDHEN and SYDVKM. From V the trimming removes 8 bases and from J it removes 5 bases, while the gene matches leave 1 base of the junction unaccounted for. The library was prepared using the immunoSEQ multiplex PCR assay. TCRdb obtained this table from immuneACCESS and retained in-frame rearrangements with V and J assigned. These tables miss some clones; where compared with another copy, unresolved V genes account for less than half of the shortfall, and the remainder is unexplained. The sample profile shows 55,000 to 75,000 clones; about 90% of them were found once. About 5.2% of the sample goes to the ten largest clones.

Sequenced: PBMCs. The sequence derives from a human donor in good health. Some clones in this sample may be carry-over from other donors' samples. This chain joins TRBV28 to TRBJ1-2, with 11 bases aligning to TRBD1. The CDR3 protein sequence reads: CASRDRGYGYTF. At the DNA level, the sequence is TGTGCCAGCCGGGACAGGGGGTATGGCTACACCTTC.